This entry is about one T cell receptor beta chain. A few counts support this clonotype. Its target antigen remains unknown. Base qualities are not provided; no much larger clone lies one nucleotide away. PBMCs were isolated by Ficoll-Paque density gradient centrifugation. From a lookup of the germline V gene, CDR1 and CDR2 are SGHAT and FQNNGV. The CDR3 sequence holds 13 residues, the cysteine and phenylalanine included. The kept DNA is CDR3 alone, 39 bases in frame from the first base. V drops 5 bases and J drops 3 bases, leaving 10 bases in between. The sample comes from a study of T-cell memory formation after mild COVID-19 (dated by TCRdb to the early 2020s). About the investigation overall: TCR sequence clusters from the two donors were largely donor specific. Longitudinal TCRalpha and TCRbeta repertoire sequencing tracked T-cell clones expanding and contracting after mild COVID-19 in two donors. Two young, previously healthy adult volunteers made up the cohort, one male and one female.

TCRdb shows the sequencer as Illumina NovaSeq 6000. TCRalpha and TCRbeta cDNA libraries were constructed by 5'RACE with constant-segment primers, with sample barcodes and unique molecular identifiers being introduced. RNA was extracted from every sample with Trizol reagent. Library amplification was performed in two PCR steps, and a second sample barcode and Illumina TruSeq adapters were introduced in the second step. Sequencing of libraries was performed on an Illumina NovaSeq with 2 x 150 bp paired-end reads. The authors' analysis ran thus. The reads were demultiplexed and collapsed into UMI-guided consensus sequences using migec v1.2.7. Using mixcr v2.1.11, UMI consensuses were aligned to TRA and TRB V and J templates and then assembled into clonotypes. Clonotypes were classified as expanded or contracted when called significant by both edgeR and NoisET, with noise models trained on biological replicates. For edgeR calls, a false discovery rate-adjusted p below 0.01 and a log2 fold-change threshold of 1 were applied. As an exploratory analysis of dynamics, max-normalized trajectories of the 1000 most abundant clonotypes were examined by PCA with hierarchical clustering. Separately sequenced CD4+ and CD8+ repertoires were used to assign the CD4 or CD8 phenotype of responding clones. TCRdb reworked the public reads: Q25 trimming with fastp, MiXCR clone assembly, productive beta chains retained. Each entry is one CDR3 protein sequence, shown with its most common DNA and genes. The V and J calls were determined by TCRdb, not by the authors. The sample table records hundreds of thousands of distinct CDR3 sequences; around a quarter of these occur just once. In total, the top ten clones hold approximately 12% of the sample.

Results the study describes overall, beyond this receptor: Contracting CD4+ clones appeared mostly in the CM and EM memory subsets, whereas CD8+ clones were enriched in EMRA. Some responding clones were found in pre-infection memory, which suggests that pre-existing cross-reactive memory T cells took part in the SARS-CoV-2 response. Clones contracting from day 15 to 85 had balanced CD4/CD8 phenotypes, while a second wave expanding from day 15 to 37 was biased towards CD4+. The study covered only two mild cases, and larger cohorts including severe cases with pre-infection samples were considered necessary. The second-wave clones that peaked on day 37 were not confirmed to be SARS-CoV-2 specific.

Source material: PBMCs or a T cell subset sorted from them (not recorded which). The V gene is TRBV11-2 and the J gene is TRBJ1-2; the best D guess is TRBD1, with 5 bases matching. The sequence derives from an adult woman who had mild COVID-19 (a few samples of this study predate the infection). The sample titles of this study are shuffled in the database, so cell type and time point are left out; the donor was told from shared clones. CDR3 region: CASSLWDHYGYTF. In nucleotides, the sequence is TGTGCCAGCAGCCTTTGGGACCACTATGGCTACACCTTC.